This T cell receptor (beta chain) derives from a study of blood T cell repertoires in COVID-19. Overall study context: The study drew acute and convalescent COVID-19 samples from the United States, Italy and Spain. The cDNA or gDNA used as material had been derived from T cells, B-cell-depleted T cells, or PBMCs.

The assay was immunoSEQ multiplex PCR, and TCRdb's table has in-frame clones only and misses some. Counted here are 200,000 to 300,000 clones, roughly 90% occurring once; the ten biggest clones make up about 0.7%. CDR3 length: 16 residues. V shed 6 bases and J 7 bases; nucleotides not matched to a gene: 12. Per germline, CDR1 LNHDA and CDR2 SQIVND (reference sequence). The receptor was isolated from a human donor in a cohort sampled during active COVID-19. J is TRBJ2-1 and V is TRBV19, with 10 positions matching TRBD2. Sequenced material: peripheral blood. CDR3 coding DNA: TGTGCCAGTAGAATGGAGCCTAGCGGGGGCAGAAATGAGCAGTTCTTC. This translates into CASRMEPSGGRNEQFF.